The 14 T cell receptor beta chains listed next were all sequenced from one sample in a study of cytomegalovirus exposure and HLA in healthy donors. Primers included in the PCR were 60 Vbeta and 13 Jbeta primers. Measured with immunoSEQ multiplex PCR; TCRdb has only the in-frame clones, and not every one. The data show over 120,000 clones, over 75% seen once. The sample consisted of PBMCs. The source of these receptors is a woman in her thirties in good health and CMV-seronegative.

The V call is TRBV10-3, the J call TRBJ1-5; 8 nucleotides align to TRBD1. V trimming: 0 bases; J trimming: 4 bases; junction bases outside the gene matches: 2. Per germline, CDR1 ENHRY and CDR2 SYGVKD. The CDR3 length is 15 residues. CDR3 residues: CAISESRTGNQPQHF. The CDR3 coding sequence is TGTGCCATCAGTGAGTCCAGGACAGGGAATCAGCCCCAGCATTTT.

The CDR3 loop is CASSQEGTGEAFF. In DNA form, the CDR3 reads TGCGCCAGCAGCCAAGAGGGTACAGGGGAAGCTTTCTTT. The genes are TRBV4-1 and TRBJ1-1, with D possibly being TRBD1 (6 bases). The V end was cut by 0 bases, the J end by 8 bases, with 10 bases between. CDR1 MGHRA and CDR2 YSYEKL come from the germline V gene. The CDR3 is made up of 13 amino acids.

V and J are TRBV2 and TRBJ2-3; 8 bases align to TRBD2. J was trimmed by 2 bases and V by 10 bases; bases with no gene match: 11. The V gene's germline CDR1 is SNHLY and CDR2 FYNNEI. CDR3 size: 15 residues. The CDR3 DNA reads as TGTGCCACCTCCACAGCGGGAGAAGACACAGATACGCAGTATTTT. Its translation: CATSTAGEDTDTQYF.

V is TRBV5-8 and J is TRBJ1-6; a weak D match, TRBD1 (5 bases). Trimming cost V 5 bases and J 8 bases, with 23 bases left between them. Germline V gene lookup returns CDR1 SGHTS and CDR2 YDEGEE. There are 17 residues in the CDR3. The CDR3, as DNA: TGTGCCAGCAGTTTTCCCGTTTTTACAGGTATCTATTCACCCCTCCACTTT. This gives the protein CASSFPVFTGIYSPLHF.

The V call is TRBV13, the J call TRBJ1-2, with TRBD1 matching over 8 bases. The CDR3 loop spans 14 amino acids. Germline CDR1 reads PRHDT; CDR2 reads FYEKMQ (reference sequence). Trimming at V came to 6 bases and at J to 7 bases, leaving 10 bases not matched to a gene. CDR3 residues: CASRSGRGRVGYTF. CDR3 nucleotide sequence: TGTGCCAGCAGATCGGGCAGGGGGCGGGTTGGCTACACCTTC.

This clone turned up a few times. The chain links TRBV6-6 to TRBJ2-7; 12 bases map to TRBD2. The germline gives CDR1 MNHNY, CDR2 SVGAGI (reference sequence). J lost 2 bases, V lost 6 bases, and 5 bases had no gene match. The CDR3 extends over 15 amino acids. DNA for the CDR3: TGTGCCAGCAGAAGGACTAGCGGGACCCCCTACGAGCAGTACTTC. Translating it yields CASRRTSGTPYEQYF.

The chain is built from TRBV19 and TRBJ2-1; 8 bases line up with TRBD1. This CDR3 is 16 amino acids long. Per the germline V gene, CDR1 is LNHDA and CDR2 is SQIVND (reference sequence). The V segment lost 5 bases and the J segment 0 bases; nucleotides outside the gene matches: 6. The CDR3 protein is CASSLRQGSSYNEQFF. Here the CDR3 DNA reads TGTGCCAGTAGTCTTCGACAGGGGAGCTCCTACAATGAGCAGTTCTTC.

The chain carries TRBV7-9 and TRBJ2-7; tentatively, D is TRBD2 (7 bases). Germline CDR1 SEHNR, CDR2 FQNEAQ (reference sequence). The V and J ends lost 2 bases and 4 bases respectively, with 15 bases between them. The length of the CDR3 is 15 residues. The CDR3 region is CASSLIPGGEYEQYF. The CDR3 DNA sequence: TGTGCCAGCAGCTTAATCCCGGGGGGCGAATACGAGCAGTACTTC.

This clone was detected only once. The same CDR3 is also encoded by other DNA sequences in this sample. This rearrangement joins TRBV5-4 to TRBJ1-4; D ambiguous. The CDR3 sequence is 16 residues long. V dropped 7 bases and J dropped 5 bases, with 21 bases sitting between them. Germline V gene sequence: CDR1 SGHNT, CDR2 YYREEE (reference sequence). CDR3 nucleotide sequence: TGTGCCAGCGCCGCAGGAACGGATATGTGGAATGAAAAACTGTTTTTT. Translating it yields CASAAGTDMWNEKLFF. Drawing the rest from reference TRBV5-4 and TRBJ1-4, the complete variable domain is ETGVTQSPTHLIKTRGQQVTLRCSSQSGHNTVSWYQQALGQGPQFIFQYYREEENGRGNFPPRFSGLQFPNYSSELNVNALELDDSALYLCASAAGTDMWNEKLFFGSGTQLSVL.

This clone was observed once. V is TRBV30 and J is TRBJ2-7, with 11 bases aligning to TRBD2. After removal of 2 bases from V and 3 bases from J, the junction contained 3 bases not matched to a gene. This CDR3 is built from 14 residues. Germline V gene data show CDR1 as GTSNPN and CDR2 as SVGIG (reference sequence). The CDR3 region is CAWSYGTSGYEQYF. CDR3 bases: TGTGCCTGGAGTTACGGGACTAGCGGCTACGAGCAGTACTTC.

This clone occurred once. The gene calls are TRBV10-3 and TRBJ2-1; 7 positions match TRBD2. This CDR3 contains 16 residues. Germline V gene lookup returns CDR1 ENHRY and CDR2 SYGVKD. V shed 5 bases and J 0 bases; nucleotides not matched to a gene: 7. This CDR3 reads CAISPGLLFSYNEQFF. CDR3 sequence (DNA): TGTGCCATCAGTCCGGGACTACTGTTCTCCTACAATGAGCAGTTCTTC.

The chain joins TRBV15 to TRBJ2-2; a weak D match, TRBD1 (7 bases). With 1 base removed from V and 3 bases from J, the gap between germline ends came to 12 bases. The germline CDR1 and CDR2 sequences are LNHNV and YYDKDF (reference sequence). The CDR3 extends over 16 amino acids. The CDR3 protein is CATSRAQGGYTGELFF. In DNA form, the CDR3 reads TGTGCCACCAGCAGAGCCCAGGGGGGATACACCGGGGAGCTGTTTTTT.

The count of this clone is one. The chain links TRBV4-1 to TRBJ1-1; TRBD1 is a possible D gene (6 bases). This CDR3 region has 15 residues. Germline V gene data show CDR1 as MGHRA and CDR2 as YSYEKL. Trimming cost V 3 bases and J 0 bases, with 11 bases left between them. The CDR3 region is CASSHGQRMNTEAFF. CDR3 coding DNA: TGCGCCAGCAGCCATGGACAGAGGATGAACACTGAAGCTTTCTTT.

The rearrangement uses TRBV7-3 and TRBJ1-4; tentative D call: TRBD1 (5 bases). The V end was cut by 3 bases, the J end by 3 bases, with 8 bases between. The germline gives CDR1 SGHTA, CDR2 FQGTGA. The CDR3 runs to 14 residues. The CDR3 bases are TGTGCCAGCAGCTTCGGGGGACCTAATGAAAAACTGTTTTTT. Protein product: CASSFGGPNEKLFF.